The clone carrying this T cell receptor (beta chain) was observed at least ten times. TCRdb re-analyzed the PCR reads using MiXCR. This table holds more than 20,000 clones, roughly 12% found once. Every patient was untreated before thyroid surgery. The sample is drawn from a study of metastatic and nonmetastatic thyroid tumors. About the study: Repertoire comparisons spanned blood and tumor or nodule tissue from malignant and benign thyroid patients.

This CDR3 comprises 13 residues. V gave up 3 bases and J gave up 7 bases, with 12 bases separating them. CDR1 is SEHNR, CDR2 FQNEAQ, per germline (reference sequence). This sequence joins TRBV7-9 and TRBJ1-2; D is unresolved. The sample was blood. This receptor was obtained from a female donor with papillary thyroid cancer or a benign thyroid nodule (not recorded which). Some clones in this sample may be carry-over from other donors' samples. CDR3 bases: TGTGCCAGCAGCTTGGCGGGTCCGCGTGGCTACACCTTC. Protein product: CASSLAGPRGYTF.